A single count supports the clone carrying this T cell receptor beta chain. Antigen specificity is unknown. The record originates from a study of T cell responses to AZD1222 COVID-19 vaccine. V dropped 4 bases and J dropped 7; count of bases not matched to a gene: 7. The CDR3 runs to 15 residues. Germline V gene data show CDR1 as SNHLY and CDR2 as FYNNEI. The study's findings and limits: Just a handful of AZD1222 recipients tested seropositive at baseline. It should be noted that donors were predominantly white British and more often female, and clonal diversity was possibly underestimated. Nearly half of unique spike-specific TCRs reportedly avoided B.1.351 and B.1.1.7 mutated regions.

Some clones are missing from TCRdb's copy, which holds only in-frame ones; the method was immunoSEQ multiplex PCR. The table has roughly 120,000 clones, 75% to 95% seen once; the top ten hold more than 2.5%. This specimen was peripheral blood, taken on day 0 of AZD1222 vaccination. This chain joins TRBV2 and TRBJ2-1, with TRBD2 identical over 10 bases. This clonotype originated in an adult in good health. The CDR3 spells CASSGASGSSNEQFF. As DNA, the CDR3 is TGTGCCAGCAGTGGGGCTAGCGGGAGTTCGAATGAGCAGTTCTTC.